One sample yielded the 20 T cell receptor beta chains listed below, sequenced in a study of T cells in Graves' hyperthyroidism and ophthalmopathy. The CDR3 regions of TCR beta were amplified from RNA transcripts. Initially, a first-round RT-PCR of the TCR CDR3 employed the HTBI primer set. MiXCR, applied by TCRdb to the multiplex PCR reads, yields one record per CDR3 protein. The top ten hold roughly 10% of the sample, which has about 740,000 distinct CDR3 sequences, 12% to 15% seen once. The sample comprised blood. The source is a woman in her late teens or twenties with Graves' hyperthyroidism.

This chain joins TRBV7-2 and TRBJ1-1, with D unresolved. Germline values: CDR1 SGHTA, CDR2 FQGNSA. The CDR3 is made up of 15 amino acids. V was shortened by 4 bases and J by 4 bases, with 16 bases between the two germline ends. In nucleotides, the CDR3 is TGTGCCAGCAGCTCCACCCCGGGTCGGGGCACTGAAGCTTTCTTT. This encodes CASSSTPGRGTEAFF.

The chain recombines TRBV10-1 with TRBJ2-5, with a possible D match to TRBD2 (7 bases). CDR1 and CDR2 from the germline V gene are WNHNN and SYGVQD (reference sequence). This CDR3 is 14 amino acids long. Trimming pared 3 bases from V and 3 bases from J, leaving 11 bases between. The CDR3 loop reads CASSDPGGEETQYF. The CDR3 DNA reads TGCGCCAGCAGTGACCCGGGGGGCGAAGAGACCCAGTACTTC.

This clonotype was seen a few times. V gene TRBV4-1 combines with J gene TRBJ2-5; D call uncertain. This CDR3 region has 15 residues. Germline V gene data show CDR1 as MGHRA and CDR2 as YSYEKL. V was pared by 0 bases and J by 0 bases, with 8 bases between. The CDR3 nucleotides read TGCGCCAGCAGCCAAGATGAAGCGTACCAAGAGACCCAGTACTTC. Its translation is CASSQDEAYQETQYF.

This clonotype was seen a handful of times. V and J are TRBV24-1 and TRBJ2-1, with D possibly being TRBD1 or TRBD2 (5 bases each). Trimming shortened V by 4 bases and J by 8 bases, and 14 bases separated the two germline ends. The CDR3 totals 14 residues. Germline loops: CDR1 KGHDR, CDR2 SFDVKD. CDR3 sequence: CATSDRTQEDEQFF. The CDR3 coding sequence is TGTGCCACCAGTGACCGAACACAGGAGGATGAGCAGTTCTTC.

Many counts were recorded for this clonotype. The CDR3 bases are TGTGCCACCAGCAGAGATAGGTGGGGCAGCACTTCCTACGAGCAGTACTTC. The encoded protein is CATSRDRWGSTSYEQYF. The gene calls are TRBV15 and TRBJ2-7; D possibly corresponds to TRBD1 (5 bases). The V gene's germline CDR1 is LNHNV and CDR2 YYDKDF (reference sequence). CDR3 size: 17 residues. V lost 0 bases, J lost 1 base, and 16 bases lay in between.

This clonotype was found many times. V is TRBV2 and J is TRBJ2-1, with D perhaps TRBD1 or TRBD2 (6 bases each). CDR3 length: 15 residues. Germline V gives CDR1 SNHLY, CDR2 FYNNEI. V lost 3 bases and J lost 5, with 14 bases in between. CDR3 DNA: TGTGCCAGCAGTGATAGGGGGGCCTTTGACAATGAGCAGTTCTTC. Its protein is CASSDRGAFDNEQFF.

This clonotype has a count of ten or more. The chain joins TRBV27 to TRBJ2-1, with 7 bases lining up with TRBD1. The trim removed 0 bases at V and 10 bases at J, leaving 9 bases unmatched. The CDR3 loop spans 15 amino acids. The germline CDR1 and CDR2 sequences are MNHEY and SMNVEV (reference sequence). CDR3 loop: CASSLSRQGWGEQFF. CDR3 DNA sequence: TGTGCCAGCAGTTTATCCCGACAGGGATGGGGCGAGCAGTTCTTC.

For this clonotype: Being one base from a much bigger clone, this may be a read error. For the CDR3, the DNA is TGCAGTGCGAACCGTGTATACGAGCAGCACTTC. Protein product: CSANRVYEQHF. The chain couples TRBV20-1 to TRBJ2-7; D is unclear. The CDR3 spans 11 residues. Germline V gives CDR1 DFQATT, CDR2 SNEGSKA (reference sequence).

This clonotype occurred a few times. The V gene is TRBV7-2, the J gene TRBJ2-2, with D possibly being TRBD1 or TRBD2 (6 bases each). This CDR3 contains 15 residues. Germline V CDR1 and CDR2: SGHTA, FQGNSA. Between the trimmed V and J ends, which lost 3 bases and 8 bases, there was a span of 16 bases. Here the CDR3 reads CASSLLGGAEGELFF. The DNA for the CDR3 is TGTGCCAGCAGCTTGCTGGGGGGCGCAGAAGGGGAGCTGTTTTTT. Together with reference TRBV7-2 and TRBJ2-2, the CDR3 gives the full variable domain: GAGVSQSPSNKVTEKGKDVELRCDPISGHTALYWYRQSLGQGLEFLIYFQGNSAPDKSGLPSDRFSAERTGGSVSTLTIQRTQQEDSAVYLCASSLLGGAEGELFFGEGSRLTVL.

CDR3 sequence: CATSPRQGGNSPLHF. CDR3 nucleotide sequence: TGTGCCACCAGCCCCCGACAGGGAGGTAATTCACCCCTCCACTTT. The chain couples TRBV15 to TRBJ1-6; 7 positions agree with TRBD1. Germline CDR1 is LNHNV and CDR2 is YYDKDF (reference sequence). V dropped 5 bases and J dropped 6; count of bases not matched to a gene: 7. The CDR3 has 15 amino acids.

This clonotype was seen only a few times. This rearrangement joins TRBV4-2 to TRBJ2-7; 9 bases align to TRBD2. Germline CDR1 LGHNA, CDR2 YNFKEQ. The V segment lost 3 bases and the J segment 2 bases; nucleotides outside the gene matches: 5. The CDR3 covers 15 residues. The CDR3 sequence is CASSQIAGAAYEQYF. The CDR3 bases are TGTGCCAGCAGCCAGATAGCGGGAGCAGCCTACGAGCAGTACTTC.

This clonotype was counted many times. J is TRBJ2-7 and V is TRBV11-2, with D possibly matching TRBD1 (6 bases). The ends were cut back, 2 bases at V and 7 bases at J, with 15 bases in the middle. The V gene's germline CDR1 is SGHAT and CDR2 FQNNGV. The CDR3 spans 14 residues. CDR3 sequence (DNA): TGTGCCAGCAGCTTACAGGGGCCACCGGGGGAGCAGTACTTC. Amino acid sequence: CASSLQGPPGEQYF.

This clonotype was counted ten times or more. The chain has TRBV13 and TRBJ2-7; 7 positions match TRBD2. Losses at the gene ends were 1 base for V and 6 bases for J; bases not matched to a gene: 3. The CDR3 spans 13 residues. From germline, CDR1 is PRHDT and CDR2 FYEKMQ (reference sequence). CDR3 sequence reads: CASSLASGGEQYF. The CDR3 DNA reads TGTGCCAGCAGCTTAGCTTCGGGGGGCGAGCAGTACTTC.

This clonotype was counted ten times or more. The J gene is TRBJ2-1, the V gene TRBV7-2; 7 bases are a match to TRBD2. This CDR3 spans 16 amino acids. V lost 6 bases to trimming and J lost 5 bases; unmatched junction nucleotides: 13. CDR1 is SGHTA, CDR2 FQGNSA, per germline. The CDR3 here is CASSRTGTTPNNEQFF. DNA for the CDR3: TGTGCCAGCAGTAGAACCGGGACTACCCCTAACAATGAGCAGTTCTTC.

This clonotype was picked up a small number of times. The gene calls are TRBV4-1 and TRBJ2-6; no clear D gene. The V gene's germline CDR1 is MGHRA and CDR2 YSYEKL. CDR3 length: 15 residues. The germline V and J ends were trimmed by 4 bases and 0 bases, with 7 bases remaining between them. CDR3 residues: CASSRAPSGANVLTF. The CDR3 DNA follows: TGCGCCAGCAGCCGCGCGCCCTCTGGGGCCAACGTCCTGACTTTC.

This clonotype was counted at least ten times. CDR3 coding DNA: TGTGCCAGCAGTGAACCAGGGACTCTGATCCCATCCTACAATGAGCAGTTCTTC. It translates to CASSEPGTLIPSYNEQFF. V and J are TRBV2 and TRBJ2-1; D may be TRBD2 (6 bases). CDR1 and CDR2 from the germline V gene are SNHLY and FYNNEI. This CDR3 contains 18 residues. V was trimmed by 2 bases and J by 1 base, leaving 18 bases between them.

The sample holds many counts of this clonotype. This chain joins TRBV28 and TRBJ1-2; 8 positions match TRBD1. The V gene's germline CDR1 is MDHEN and CDR2 SYDVKM. Trimming cost V 6 bases and J 8 bases; bases outside gene matches: 5. CDR3 length: 12 residues. The CDR3 DNA sequence: TGTGCCAGCAGGACAGGGGTTGAAGGCTACACCTTC. Its translation: CASRTGVEGYTF.

This sequence joins TRBV11-2 and TRBJ2-1; D might be TRBD2 (7 bases). Per germline, CDR1 SGHAT and CDR2 FQNNGV. V lost 6 bases, J lost 1 base, and 13 bases lay in between. The CDR3 runs 15 residues. The CDR3 DNA reads as TGTGCCAGCAGTAACAGGGAGGGGTCCTACAATGAGCAGTTCTTC. It encodes CASSNREGSYNEQFF.

This clonotype was recorded at least ten times. The chain couples TRBV27 to TRBJ1-4; D is undetermined. The ends were cut back, 2 bases at V and 5 bases at J, with 6 bases in the middle. This CDR3 contains 13 residues. CDR1 is MNHEY and CDR2 is SMNVEV in the germline V gene (reference sequence). The DNA for the CDR3 is TGTGCCAGCAGTTTAAGCATCAATGAAAAACTGTTTTTT. Translation gives CASSLSINEKLFF.

At least ten counts were recorded for this clonotype. The rearrangement uses TRBV3-1 and TRBJ2-5; tentative D call: TRBD2 (6 bases). The length of the CDR3 is 14 residues. V dropped 4 bases and J dropped 2 bases, with 11 bases sitting between them. Germline V gene lookup returns CDR1 LGHDT and CDR2 YNNKEL (reference sequence). The CDR3 DNA is TGTGCCAGCAGCCCGTACGGGGGACAAGAGACCCAGTACTTC. Its translation is CASSPYGGQETQYF.